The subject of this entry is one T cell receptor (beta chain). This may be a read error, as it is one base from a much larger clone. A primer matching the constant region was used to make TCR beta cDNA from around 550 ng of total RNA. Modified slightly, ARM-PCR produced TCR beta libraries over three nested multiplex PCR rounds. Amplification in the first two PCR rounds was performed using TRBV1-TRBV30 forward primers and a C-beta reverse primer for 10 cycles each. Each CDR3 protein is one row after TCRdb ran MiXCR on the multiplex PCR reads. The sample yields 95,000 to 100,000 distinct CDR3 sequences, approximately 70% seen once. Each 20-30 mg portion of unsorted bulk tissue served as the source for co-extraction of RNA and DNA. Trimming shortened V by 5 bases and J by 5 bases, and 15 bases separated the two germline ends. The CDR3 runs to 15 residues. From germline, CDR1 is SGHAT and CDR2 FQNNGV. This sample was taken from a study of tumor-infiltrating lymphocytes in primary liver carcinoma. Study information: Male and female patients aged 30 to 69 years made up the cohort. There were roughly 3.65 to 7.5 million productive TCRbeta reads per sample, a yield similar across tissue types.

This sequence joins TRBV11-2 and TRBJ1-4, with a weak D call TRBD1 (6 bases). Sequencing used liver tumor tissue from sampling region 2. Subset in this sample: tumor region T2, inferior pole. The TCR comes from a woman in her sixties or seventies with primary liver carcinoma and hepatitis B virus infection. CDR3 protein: CASSNRGQGNEKLFF. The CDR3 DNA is TGTGCCAGCAGCAACCGGGGGCAGGGAAATGAAAAACTGTTTTTT.